One sample yielded the 11 T cell receptor beta chains listed below, sequenced in a study of blood T cells in healthy people across ages. Sample-barcoded 5' priming and a J-beta primer mix drove a second PCR of 7 to 11 cycles. TCRdb ran MiXCR on the 5' RACE reads and lists one entry per CDR3 protein. Here the sample spans 2 million or so distinct CDR3 sequences, roughly 52% being singletons. Input material: blood. The origin of the receptors is a woman aged 40 to 55 in good health.

This clonotype was seen a few times. The V gene is TRBV28, the J gene TRBJ2-3; D possibly corresponds to TRBD2 (5 bases). Germline CDR1 reads MDHEN; CDR2 reads SYDVKM. V was clipped by 7 bases and J by 4 bases, with 21 bases between them. This CDR3 contains 16 residues. In DNA, the CDR3 is TGTGCCAGCATCTCGGTGGCGGGTTGGGTATCAGATACGCAGTATTTT. It specifies CASISVAGWVSDTQYF.

CDR3 in amino acids: CASSSGPRQGAGPPLHF. The CDR3 coding sequence is TGTGCCAGCAGTTCTGGCCCTCGACAGGGGGCAGGTCCACCCCTCCACTTT. The V gene is TRBV7-9, the J gene TRBJ1-6, with 10 bases that match TRBD1. Germline V CDR1 and CDR2: SEHNR, FQNEAQ (reference sequence). With V trimmed by 6 bases and J by 11 bases, 16 bases remained unmatched. The CDR3 loop spans 17 amino acids.

This clonotype has more than one count but fewer than ten. The V call is TRBV12-3 or TRBV12-4, the J call TRBJ2-5; unclear D gene. This CDR3 has 11 amino acids. With 1 base removed from V and 12 bases from J, the gap between germline ends came to 9 bases. CDR3 sequence (DNA): TGTGCCAGCAGTTTAGGAGGTGTCGAGTACTTC. It translates to CASSLGGVEYF.

V and J are TRBV5-1 and TRBJ1-4; D is perhaps TRBD1 (5 bases). Trimming removed 4 bases from V and 7 bases from J, with 14 bases in between. Germline CDR1 is SGHRS and CDR2 is YFSETQ. The CDR3 extends over 14 amino acids. CDR3 nucleotide sequence: TGCGCCAGCAGCGTGAGGGGAGATGGTGAAAAACTGTTTTTT. It translates to CASSVRGDGEKLFF.

The chain couples TRBV20-1 to TRBJ2-3; either TRBD1 or TRBD2 may fit D (6 bases each). The V gene's germline CDR1 is DFQATT and CDR2 SNEGSKA (reference sequence). This CDR3 contains 14 residues. Deletions cut 6 bases from V and 3 bases from J, with 16 bases between. The CDR3 nucleotides are TGCAGTGCGAGACGACTAGGGACAACAGATACGCAGTATTTT. It codes for CSARRLGTTDTQYF.

This clonotype was seen a few times. This chain joins TRBV12-3 or TRBV12-4 and TRBJ2-7; no firm D call. V was shortened by 5 bases and J by 3 bases, with 17 bases between the two germline ends. CDR3 size: 15 residues. The CDR3 is CASSLRGRRVYEQYF. For the CDR3, the DNA is TGTGCCAGCAGTCTGAGAGGACGGAGAGTCTACGAGCAGTACTTC.

The sample holds a few counts of this clonotype. The CDR3 DNA follows: TGTGCCAGCAGTTCACGACAGGGCCCACGAACCCAAGAGACCCAGTACTTC. Protein sequence: CASSSRQGPRTQETQYF. The chain employs TRBV12-3 or TRBV12-4 and TRBJ2-5; 7 nucleotides match TRBD1. Trimming took 4 bases from V and 1 from J; bases not matched to a gene: 12. The CDR3 runs to 17 residues.

V gene TRBV20-1 combines with J gene TRBJ1-2, with D maybe TRBD1 (5 bases). The CDR3 runs 13 residues. Trimming cost V 1 base and J 3 bases, with 9 bases left between them. Germline-derived CDR1 and CDR2 are DFQATT and SNEGSKA (reference sequence). The CDR3 is CSARVGDHYGYTF. CDR3 bases: TGCAGTGCTAGAGTGGGGGATCACTATGGCTACACCTTC.

V and J are TRBV20-1 and TRBJ2-7; 9 nucleotides line up with TRBD1. V trimming: 3 bases; J trimming: 3 bases; junction bases outside the gene matches: 3. The CDR3 is made up of 13 amino acids. Germline V gene sequence: CDR1 DFQATT, CDR2 SNEGSKA (reference sequence). CDR3 sequence: CSASGQGHYEQYF. The CDR3 DNA is TGCAGTGCTAGTGGACAGGGGCACTACGAGCAGTACTTC.

The chain combines TRBV20-1 with TRBJ2-3; possible D gene TRBD2, 7 bases. The CDR3 has 17 residues. The V end was cut by 3 bases, the J end by 2 bases, with 21 bases between. Per germline, CDR1 DFQATT and CDR2 SNEGSKA (reference sequence). The CDR3 region is CSASSGGAGGSTDTQYF. The CDR3 bases are TGCAGTGCTAGTAGTGGGGGGGCGGGTGGTTCCACAGATACGCAGTATTTT.

As DNA, the CDR3 is TGTGCCAGCAGCCCCTTTGGTAGCGGGGCAGATACGCAGTATTTT. Its translation: CASSPFGSGADTQYF. The chain joins TRBV11-2 to TRBJ2-3, with 8 bases lining up with TRBD2. The CDR3 is 15 residues long. J gave up 4 bases and V 5 bases, and 8 bases lay outside the gene matches. CDR1 is SGHAT, CDR2 FQNNGV, per germline.